These 24 T cell receptor beta chains share one sample of origin, sequenced in a study of T cell responses to AZD1222 COVID-19 vaccine (dated by TCRdb to 2020 to 2023). The time point label on this specimen signifies: about 28 days (+/-7) after the second vaccine dose. Libraries were made using the immunoSEQ multiplex PCR assay. TCRdb holds this immuneACCESS table with in-frame rearrangements only. Some clones are missing; in checked studies, unresolved V genes explain under half, and the rest has no known cause. The sample includes about 140,000 clones, with approximately 89% observed a single time. In total, the top ten clones hold 1.5% to 2% of the sample. Specimen: peripheral blood, collected 28 days after the second AZD1222 dose. The source of these receptors is an adult who received the AZD1222 COVID-19 vaccine.

The J gene is TRBJ1-1, the V gene TRBV15; D might be TRBD1 (5 bases). CDR1 is LNHNV and CDR2 is YYDKDF in the germline V gene (reference sequence). The CDR3 has 17 amino acids. Trimming cost V 0 bases and J 1 base, with 15 bases left between them. The CDR3 protein is CATSRDYGARGNTEAFF. CDR3 in DNA: TGTGCCACCAGCAGAGACTACGGGGCGCGGGGGAACACTGAAGCTTTCTTT.

The chain employs TRBV4-3 and TRBJ2-5; D gene unclear. The V and J ends lost 0 bases and 6 bases respectively, with 11 bases between them. Germline values: CDR1 LGHNA, CDR2 YSLEER. CDR3 length: 14 residues. The CDR3 DNA reads as TGCGCCAGCAGCCAAGAGTACCCGTTCCAGACCCAGTACTTC. This sequence encodes CASSQEYPFQTQYF.

This clone appeared a single time. V gene TRBV25-1 combines with J gene TRBJ2-2, with D uncertain. The CDR3 runs to 13 residues. The V gene's germline CDR1 is MGHDK and CDR2 SYGVNS. Trimming pared 6 bases from V and 2 bases from J, leaving 7 bases between. CDR3 protein: CASRDENTGELFF. The CDR3 coding sequence is TGTGCCAGCAGAGACGAAAACACCGGGGAGCTGTTTTTT.

This clone showed up just once. This rearrangement joins TRBV2 to TRBJ1-3; D unresolved. The CDR3 sequence is 11 residues long. Germline values: CDR1 SNHLY, CDR2 FYNNEI. V lost 5 bases to trimming and J lost 4 bases, with 3 bases between them. CDR3 nucleotide sequence: TGTGCCAGCAGTACAGGAAACACCATATATTTT. It encodes CASSTGNTIYF.

This clone occurred once. V and J are TRBV19 and TRBJ2-1, with D unresolved. Trimming took 1 base from V and 9 from J, leaving 16 bases between them. The V gene's germline CDR1 is LNHDA and CDR2 SQIVND (reference sequence). The CDR3 spans 15 residues. The CDR3 coding sequence is TGTGCCAGTAGTATAGGTCCCTCCCGAGGTATTGAGCAGTTCTTC. Translating gives CASSIGPSRGIEQFF.

The chain is built from TRBV4-1 and TRBJ2-7, with 10 bases matching TRBD2. The CDR3 has 14 amino acids. Losses at the gene ends were 4 bases for V and 3 bases for J; bases not matched to a gene: 3. Per germline, CDR1 MGHRA and CDR2 YSYEKL. Written as DNA, the CDR3 is TGCGCCAGCAGCCCCGGACTAGCGGACTACGAGCAGTACTTC. This sequence encodes CASSPGLADYEQYF.

In its sample, this clone was seen a few times. The CDR3 region has the DNA TGTGCCAGCTCACCAGGGATGAACACTGAAGCTTTCTTT. Protein: CASSPGMNTEAFF. The chain employs TRBV18 and TRBJ1-1; D is unclear. The germline CDR1 and CDR2 sequences are KGHSH and LQKENI. This CDR3 spans 13 amino acids. Trimming pared 2 bases from V and 0 bases from J, leaving 4 bases between.

The chain combines TRBV3-1 (or the pseudogene TRBV3-2) with TRBJ1-2; D is uncertain. The CDR3 sequence is 12 residues long. The V end was cut by 1 base, the J end by 6 bases, with 6 bases between. Looked up from germline, CDR1 is LGHDT and CDR2 is YNNKEL (reference sequence). Written as DNA, the CDR3 is TGTGCCAGCAGCCAAGTGGAGAATGGCTACACCTTC. The encoded protein is CASSQVENGYTF.

This chain uses TRBV11-3 with TRBJ2-1; 16 bases agree with TRBD2. The V and J ends lost 4 bases and 0 bases, in that order; junction bases with no gene match: 9. Germline CDR1 reads SGHNT; CDR2 reads YENEEA. CDR3 length: 20 amino acids. The CDR3 reads CASSSRGLAGGPSSYNEQFF. In DNA form, the CDR3 reads TGTGCCAGCAGCTCCCGGGGACTAGCGGGAGGGCCTAGCTCCTACAATGAGCAGTTCTTC.

The DNA for the CDR3 is TGTGCCAGCAGTAGAGGGAAAGGGTCCAATCAGCCCCAGCATTTT. Amino acids: CASSRGKGSNQPQHF. V and J are TRBV6-2 or TRBV6-3 and TRBJ1-5; D is unclear. Germline values: CDR1 MNHEY, CDR2 SVGEGT. Trimming left V 5 bases short and J 3 bases short, with 14 bases between. The CDR3 has 15 amino acids.

The chain employs TRBV9 and TRBJ2-1, with D unresolved. Trimming shortened V by 2 bases and J by 7 bases, and 16 bases separated the two germline ends. CDR1 SGDLS and CDR2 YYNGEE come from the germline V gene. The CDR3 consists of 15 residues. The CDR3 region is CASSVSGPPINEQFF. CDR3 nucleotide sequence: TGTGCCAGCAGCGTTTCCGGGCCCCCGATAAATGAGCAGTTCTTC.

This clone was detected a few times. The chain is built from TRBV10-3 and TRBJ1-5, with a weak D call TRBD1 (5 bases). The CDR3 totals 15 residues. Trimming took off 10 bases at V and 7 bases at J, with 23 bases between the two ends. The germline V gene has CDR1 ENHRY and CDR2 SYGVKD. The CDR3 loop reads CATGSTDGAVQPQHF. The CDR3 DNA is TGTGCCACCGGTTCGACAGACGGAGCGGTCCAGCCCCAGCATTTT.

The chain couples TRBV6-4 to TRBJ2-6; TRBD1 agrees at 7 bases. Trimming took 5 bases from V and 0 from J; bases not matched to a gene: 7. Per the germline V gene, CDR1 is MRHNA and CDR2 is SNTAGT. The CDR3 is made up of 17 amino acids. The CDR3 spells CASSRQGSNSGANVLTF. The CDR3 bases are TGTGCCAGCAGTCGACAGGGCTCCAACTCTGGGGCCAACGTCCTGACTTTC.

The V call is TRBV6-1, the J call TRBJ2-5, with TRBD2 matching over 7 bases. The CDR3 spans 17 residues. V shed 3 bases and J 4 bases; nucleotides not matched to a gene: 14. In germline, CDR1 is MNHNS, CDR2 SASEGT. The CDR3 reads CASSDPGLPHVSETQYF. The CDR3 coding sequence is TGTGCCAGCAGTGACCCGGGACTACCCCATGTGTCAGAGACCCAGTACTTC.

The chain employs TRBV19 and TRBJ1-1; D not resolved. The CDR3 runs to 13 residues. Deletions cut 3 bases from V and 0 bases from J, with 5 bases between. The germline gives CDR1 LNHDA, CDR2 SQIVND (reference sequence). The DNA for the CDR3 is TGTGCCAGTAGTATTGTCATGAACACTGAAGCTTTCTTT. The encoded protein is CASSIVMNTEAFF.

This chain uses TRBV19 with TRBJ2-1; TRBD2 agrees at 16 bases. The V gene's germline CDR1 is LNHDA and CDR2 SQIVND (reference sequence). V shed 4 bases and J 9 bases; nucleotides not matched to a gene: 3. This CDR3 has 15 amino acids. CDR3 sequence (DNA): TGTGCCAGTAGTACCGGGACTAGCGGGAGGGGTGAGCAGTTCTTC. Amino acids: CASSTGTSGRGEQFF.

With regard to this clone: The junction does not match germline at one end; this may be a read error. The rearrangement links TRBV4-3 to TRBJ2-1; D not certain. CDR1 and CDR2 from the germline V gene are LGHNA and YSLEER. The CDR3 is 15 amino acids. The CDR3 DNA reads as TGCGCCAGCAGCCTCCGGAAGGTCTCCCACAATGAGCAGTTCTTC. This encodes CASSLRKVSHNEQFF.

This clone was seen only once. This chain joins TRBV10-3 and TRBJ2-5; 7 bases agree with TRBD1. The germline V gene encodes CDR1 ENHRY and CDR2 SYGVKD. CDR3 length: 15 residues. Trimming cost V 4 bases and J 3 bases; bases outside gene matches: 8. CDR3 nucleotides: TGTGCCATCAGTGCCTCAACCGGGACAGAAGAGACCCAGTACTTC. This codes for CAISASTGTEETQYF.

This chain connects TRBV5-1 to TRBJ2-1, with TRBD2 matching 11 bases. V lost 0 bases and J lost 0; bases outside the gene matches: 2. Germline V gene sequence: CDR1 SGHRS, CDR2 YFSETQ. This CDR3 contains 17 residues. CDR3 bases: TGCGCCAGCAGCTTGGGACTAGCGGGAAGCTCCTACAATGAGCAGTTCTTC. Translating it yields CASSLGLAGSSYNEQFF.

V usage is TRBV6-5 and J usage is TRBJ1-2, with D maybe TRBD1 (5 bases). Trimming cost V 6 bases and J 4 bases, with 18 bases left between them. This CDR3 comprises 15 residues. The germline gives CDR1 MNHEY, CDR2 SVGAGI. The CDR3 DNA sequence: TGTGCCAGCAGGGGCAATTCGGGACTCGCCTATGGCTACACCTTC. It translates to CASRGNSGLAYGYTF.

The V call is TRBV6-5, the J call TRBJ2-1; D unclear. Trimming removed 2 bases at V and 6 bases at J, with 8 bases between. CDR3 length: 13 amino acids. The germline CDR1 and CDR2 sequences are MNHEY and SVGAGI. CDR3 loop: CASSYQLGNEQFF. The CDR3 nucleotides are TGTGCCAGCAGTTACCAGCTTGGCAATGAGCAGTTCTTC.

This clone came up a few times. The gene calls are TRBV7-9 and TRBJ2-7, with TRBD2 matching over 7 bases. The CDR3 spans 15 residues. Germline V gene data show CDR1 as SEHNR and CDR2 as FQNEAQ (reference sequence). J lost 0 bases, V lost 5 bases, and 7 bases had no gene match. The CDR3 region has the DNA TGTGCCAGCAGCCCCCGGGCTAGCGGCTCCTACGAGCAGTACTTC. The encoded protein is CASSPRASGSYEQYF.

The chain combines TRBV28 with TRBJ1-2; D is unclear. Germline lookup yields CDR1 MDHEN and CDR2 SYDVKM. V was clipped by 8 bases and J by 5 bases, with 15 bases between them. This CDR3 region has 13 residues. The CDR3 loop is CASGPWTVYGYTF. As DNA, the CDR3 is TGTGCCAGCGGCCCCTGGACGGTATATGGCTACACCTTC.

J is TRBJ2-5 and V is TRBV7-2; 7 bases agree with TRBD2. V was clipped by 5 bases and J by 1 base; unmatched bases: 19. CDR1 and CDR2 (germline): SGHTA, FQGNSA. The CDR3 extends over 19 amino acids. The chain's CDR3 is CASSPRLSAPLAAQETQYF. CDR3 DNA: TGTGCCAGCAGCCCTAGACTCAGCGCCCCTCTAGCGGCCCAAGAGACCCAGTACTTC.